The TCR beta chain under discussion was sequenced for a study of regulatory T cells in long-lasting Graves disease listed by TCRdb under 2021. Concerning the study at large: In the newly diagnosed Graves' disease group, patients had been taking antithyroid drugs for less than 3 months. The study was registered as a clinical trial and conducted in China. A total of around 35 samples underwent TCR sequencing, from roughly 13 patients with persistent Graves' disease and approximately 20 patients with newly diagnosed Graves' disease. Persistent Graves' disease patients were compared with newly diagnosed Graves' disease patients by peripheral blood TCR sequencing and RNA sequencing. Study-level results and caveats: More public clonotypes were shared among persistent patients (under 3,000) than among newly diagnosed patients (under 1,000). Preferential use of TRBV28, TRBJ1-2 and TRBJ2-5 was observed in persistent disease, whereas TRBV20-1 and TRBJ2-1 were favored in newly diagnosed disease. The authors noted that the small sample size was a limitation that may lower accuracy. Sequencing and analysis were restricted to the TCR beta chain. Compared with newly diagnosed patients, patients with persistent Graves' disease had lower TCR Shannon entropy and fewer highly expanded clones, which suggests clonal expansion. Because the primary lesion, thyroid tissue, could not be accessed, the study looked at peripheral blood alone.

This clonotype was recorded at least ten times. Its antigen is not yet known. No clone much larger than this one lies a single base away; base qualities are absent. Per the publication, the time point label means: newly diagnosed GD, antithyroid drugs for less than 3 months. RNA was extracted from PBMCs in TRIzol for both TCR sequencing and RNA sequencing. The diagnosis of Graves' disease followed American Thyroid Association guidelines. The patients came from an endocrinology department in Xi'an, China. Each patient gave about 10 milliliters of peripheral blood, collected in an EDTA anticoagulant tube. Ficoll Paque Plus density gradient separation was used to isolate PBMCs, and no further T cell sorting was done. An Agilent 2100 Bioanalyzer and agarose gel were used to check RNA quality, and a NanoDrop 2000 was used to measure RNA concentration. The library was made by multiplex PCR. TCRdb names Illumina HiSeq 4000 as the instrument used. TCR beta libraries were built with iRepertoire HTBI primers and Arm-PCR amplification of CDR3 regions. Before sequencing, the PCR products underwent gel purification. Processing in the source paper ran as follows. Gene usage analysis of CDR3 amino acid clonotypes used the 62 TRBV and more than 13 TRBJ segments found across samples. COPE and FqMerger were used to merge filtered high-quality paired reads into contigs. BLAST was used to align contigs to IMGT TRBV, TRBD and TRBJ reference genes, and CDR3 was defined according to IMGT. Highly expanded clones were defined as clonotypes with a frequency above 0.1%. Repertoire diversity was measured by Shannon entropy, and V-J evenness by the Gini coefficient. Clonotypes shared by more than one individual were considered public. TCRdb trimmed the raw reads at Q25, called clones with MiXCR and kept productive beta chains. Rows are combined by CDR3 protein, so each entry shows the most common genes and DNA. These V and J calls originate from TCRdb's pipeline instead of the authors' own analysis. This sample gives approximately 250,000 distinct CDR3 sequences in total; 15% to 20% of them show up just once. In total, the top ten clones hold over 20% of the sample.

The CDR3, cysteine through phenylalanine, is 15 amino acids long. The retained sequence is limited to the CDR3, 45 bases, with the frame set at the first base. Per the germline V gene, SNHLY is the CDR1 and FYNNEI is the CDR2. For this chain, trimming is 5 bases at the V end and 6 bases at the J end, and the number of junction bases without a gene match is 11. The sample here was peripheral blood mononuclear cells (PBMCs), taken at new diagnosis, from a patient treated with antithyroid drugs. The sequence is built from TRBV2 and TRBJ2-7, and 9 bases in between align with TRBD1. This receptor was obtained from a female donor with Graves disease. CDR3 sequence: CASSPIPGQGIEQYF. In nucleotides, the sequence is TGTGCCAGCAGTCCTATCCCGGGACAGGGTATCGAGCAGTACTTC.